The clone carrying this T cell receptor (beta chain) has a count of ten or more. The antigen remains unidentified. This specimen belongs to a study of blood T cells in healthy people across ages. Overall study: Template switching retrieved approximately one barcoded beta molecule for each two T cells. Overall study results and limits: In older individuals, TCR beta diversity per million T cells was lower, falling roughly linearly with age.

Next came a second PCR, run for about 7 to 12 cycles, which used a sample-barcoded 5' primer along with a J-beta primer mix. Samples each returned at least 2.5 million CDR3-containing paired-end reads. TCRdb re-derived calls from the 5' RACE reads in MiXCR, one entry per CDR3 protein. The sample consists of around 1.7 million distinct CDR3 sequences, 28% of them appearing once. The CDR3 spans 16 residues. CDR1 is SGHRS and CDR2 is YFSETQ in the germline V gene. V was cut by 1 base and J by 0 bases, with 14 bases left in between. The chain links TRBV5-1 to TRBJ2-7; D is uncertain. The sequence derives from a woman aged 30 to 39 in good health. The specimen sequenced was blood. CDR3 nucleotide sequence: TGCGCCAGCAGCTTGAGGCTACATTCATTCTCCTACGAGCAGTACTTC. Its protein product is CASSLRLHSFSYEQYF.